This T cell receptor (beta chain) came from a study of early T cells in non-severe SARS-CoV-2 infection (dated by TCRdb to the early 2020s). Regarding the complete study: TCR sequencing used bulk RNA from unsorted whole blood, so alpha and beta chains could not be paired. What the authors observed across the whole study: VDJdb matching was skewed toward anti-spike CD8 responses and likely underestimated virus-specific expansions by missing private and CD4 specificities.

This clonotype has ten or more counts. The clone's antigen remains unknown. No much larger clone is present one base from it, and per-base qualities are unavailable. Library preparation employed 5' RACE. The data were produced on a NextSeq 500. To correct for sequencing error and PCR bias, the TCR library protocol tagged individual cDNA molecules with unique molecular identifiers. Sequencing covered both TCR alpha and beta chains, and within each sample the abundances of alpha and beta sequences were tightly co-correlated. The authors processed their data as follows. Decombinator V4 was used to annotate TCR sequences for V gene, J gene and CDR3. TCRs were defined as expanded if a significant change between any two time points was detected under a Poisson model with p below 0.0001. TCR abundances were normalised to the total number of TCRs sequenced in each sample and reported as counts per million. TRAV1-2 paired with TRAJ12, TRAJ20 or TRAJ33 defined MAIT TCRs, while TRAV10 paired with TRAJ18 defined iNKT TCRs. VDJdb, accessed 1 November 2021, was searched for CMV, EBV and SARS-CoV-2 annotated TCRs, excluding TCRs annotated for multiple antigens. TCRdb itself trimmed the public reads at Q25 with fastp, ran MiXCR and retained productive beta chains. Records with the same CDR3 protein are collapsed into one entry carrying the most frequent genes and DNA. For this entry, the V and J calls and clone size follow TCRdb and not the study's own pipeline. The sample has about 110,000 distinct CDR3 sequences on record, 10% to 15% of them singletons. About 4% of the sample belongs to the ten largest clones.

A case-control design nested within a healthcare worker cohort in London, UK, was used, with weekly nasopharyngeal swab PCR tests and blood sampling performed. Healthcare workers were recruited during the week of the UK lockdown, between 23 and 31 March 2020, and followed weekly for up to roughly 15 weeks. Cut back by 0 bases and 4 bases, the V and J ends lie 10 bases apart. Including the terminal cysteine and phenylalanine, the CDR3 comprises 14 residues. Of all the DNA, just the CDR3 is kept, 42 bases in frame from base 1. The CDR1 and CDR2 encoded by the germline V gene are SGHRS and YFSETQ. This material consisted of whole blood, taken at baseline. The rearranged segments are TRBV5-1 and TRBJ1-1; TRBD1 is perhaps the D gene, given 5 matching bases. The TCR was taken from an adult who was a healthcare worker with PCR-confirmed SARS-CoV-2 infection or an uninfected control (not recorded which). Read as DNA, the sequence is TGCGCCAGCAGCTTGGTTCAGGGAGGCACTGAAGCTTTCTTT. It encodes CASSLVQGGTEAFF.